This TCR beta chain emerged from a study of PD-L1 blockade in urothelial cancer. At the level of the study: Atezolizumab at 1,200 mg intravenously every 3 weeks was started by patients in the mid-2010s.

This clone was seen only once. Each patient gave between 1 and 8 samples of peripheral blood mononuclear cells, which were collected pretreatment and during treatment. The investigators introduced synthetic TCR analog templates into each PCR as spikes. Clones were read by immunoSEQ multiplex PCR, and TCRdb kept only the in-frame ones, dropping some. The sample lists 35,000 to 40,000 clones; more than 65% were seen once. The CDR3 spans 15 residues. Germline CDR1 SNHLY, CDR2 FYNNEI. Trimming took off 5 bases at V and 3 bases at J, with 15 bases between the two ends. The receptor comes from a man between 70 and 80 years old with urothelial cancer. The specimen was PBMCs, collected around atezolizumab (anti-PD-L1) treatment. The V gene is TRBV2, the J gene TRBJ2-3, with D tentatively TRBD1 (6 bases). Written as DNA, the CDR3 is TGTGCCAGCAGTTCCGGACAGTCGGGGACAGATACGCAGTATTTT. Its translation is CASSSGQSGTDTQYF.